This TCR beta chain appears in the sequencing data of a study of CD4+ T cells in melanoma. Findings and limits, study-wide: In melanoma, neoantigen-specific CD4+ T cells reportedly differed in differentiation state. A reported correlation linked neoantigen-specific CD4+ T cells to CD8+, macrophage and B cell function.

Regarding this clone: What it recognizes is unknown.

Produced via immunoSEQ multiplex PCR; TCRdb's table is partial and in-frame only. The sample lists 9,500 to 11,000 clones; around two thirds were seen once. The CDR3 runs 14 residues. Germline CDR1 SQVTM, CDR2 ANQGSEA. V was trimmed by 7 bases and J by 4 bases, leaving 16 bases between them. This clonotype was obtained from a human donor with melanoma. The sequenced material came from cells from a culture (not recorded whether cultured in vitro). The rearrangement links TRBV29-1 to TRBJ2-2, with D possibly TRBD2 on 6 matching bases. CDR3 amino acids: CSADAGMGTGELFF. The CDR3, as DNA: TGCAGCGCTGATGCGGGGATGGGCACCGGGGAGCTGTTTTTT.